The sample holds one count of the clone carrying this TCR beta chain. This sample was included in a study of cytomegalovirus exposure and HLA in healthy donors. V was cut by 5 bases and J by 4 bases, with 11 bases left in between. Germline V gene lookup returns CDR1 SNHLY and CDR2 FYNNEI. This CDR3 comprises 13 residues. Primers for the PCR totalled 60 Vbeta and 13 Jbeta. The assay was immunoSEQ multiplex PCR, and TCRdb's table has in-frame clones only and misses some. Found here are 200,000 to 250,000 clones, around 88% of them singletons; the top ten hold about 1%. This TCR derives from a woman under 30 in good health and CMV-seronegative. The V gene is TRBV2, the J gene TRBJ2-5, with a weak D call TRBD2 (6 bases). Sequencing was performed on PBMCs. The CDR3, as DNA: TGTGCCAGCAGTCTCGTGGAGGGAGAGACCCAGTACTTC. Amino acids: CASSLVEGETQYF.